This TCR beta chain was captured by sequencing in a study of blood T cells in healthy people across ages. The CDR3 runs to 14 residues. The germline V gene encodes CDR1 DFQATT and CDR2 SNEGSKA (reference sequence). V was pared by 4 bases and J by 4 bases, with 16 bases between. In regard to this clonotype: A much bigger clone sits one base away, suggesting this may be a read error.

A second about 6 to 12 cycle PCR used barcoded and J-beta primers. In TCRdb, the 5' RACE reads were re-called with MiXCR into one record per CDR3 protein. The repertoire includes 1.5 million to 2 million distinct CDR3 sequences, approximately 30% of them detected once, and less than 9.5% sits in the top ten. This sequence originates from a woman aged 30 to 39 in good health. The V and J genes are TRBV20-1 and TRBJ2-5; perhaps D is TRBD1 or TRBD2 (5 bases each). The sequenced material came from blood. The CDR3, as DNA: TGCAGTGCTACGACAGTGGAGGTAAGAGAGACCCAGTACTTC. Translating gives CSATTVEVRETQYF.